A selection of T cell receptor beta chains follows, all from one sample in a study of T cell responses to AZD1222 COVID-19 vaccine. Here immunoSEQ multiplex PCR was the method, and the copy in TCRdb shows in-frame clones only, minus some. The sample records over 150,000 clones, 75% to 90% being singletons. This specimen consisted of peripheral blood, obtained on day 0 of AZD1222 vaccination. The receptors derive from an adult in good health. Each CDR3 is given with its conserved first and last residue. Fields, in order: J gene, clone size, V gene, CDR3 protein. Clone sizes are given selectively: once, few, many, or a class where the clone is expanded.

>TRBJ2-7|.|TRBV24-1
CATSDSGSYEQYF
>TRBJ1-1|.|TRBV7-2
CASSLDRDTEAFF
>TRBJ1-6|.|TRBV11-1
CASSKGSYNSPLHF
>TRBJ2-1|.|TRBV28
CASSHKARSYNEQFF
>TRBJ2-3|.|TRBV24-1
CATSGRGPRDTHGTDTQYF
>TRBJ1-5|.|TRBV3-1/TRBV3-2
CASSQETGSYQPQHF
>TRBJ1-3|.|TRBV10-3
CAISESRGTGNTIYF
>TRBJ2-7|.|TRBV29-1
CSVEAKGGSVEQYF
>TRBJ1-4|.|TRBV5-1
CASSPTGRTEKLFF
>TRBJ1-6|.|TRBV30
CAWSVEGNSPLHF
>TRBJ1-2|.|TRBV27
CASSLFGTGNYGYTF
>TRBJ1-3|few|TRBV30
CAYVSSGNTIYF
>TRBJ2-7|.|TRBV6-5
CASSLQQTYEQYF
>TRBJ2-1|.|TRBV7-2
CASSLGTLRGNEQFF
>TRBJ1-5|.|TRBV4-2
CASSQETTSNQPQHF
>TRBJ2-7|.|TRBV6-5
CASSYSAGYYEQYF
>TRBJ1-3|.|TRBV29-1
CSVATGNTIYF
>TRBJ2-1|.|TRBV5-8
CASSLGQRGGYNEQFF
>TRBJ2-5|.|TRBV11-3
CASSLSWQETQYF
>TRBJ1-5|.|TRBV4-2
CASSQDPGQRNQPQHF
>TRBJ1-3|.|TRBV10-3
CAIMGPRSGNTIYF
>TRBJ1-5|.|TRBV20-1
CSASNVPRGSNQPQHF
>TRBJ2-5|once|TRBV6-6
CASTPGPYQETQYF
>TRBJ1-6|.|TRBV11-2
CASSPSWGDSPLHF
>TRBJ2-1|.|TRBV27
CASRILAGVDNEQFF
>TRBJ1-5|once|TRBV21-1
CASSKDRAGKQTPYSNQPQHF
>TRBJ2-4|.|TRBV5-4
CASSLWGSGKVNAKNIQYF
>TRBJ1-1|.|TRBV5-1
CASSPALVAEAFF
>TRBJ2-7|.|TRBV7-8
CASSLARVYYEQYF
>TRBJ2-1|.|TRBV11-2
CASSSYRGLRVNEQFF
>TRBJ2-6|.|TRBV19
CASSPLGLSGANVLTF
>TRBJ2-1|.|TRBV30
CAWSVWGQGARNEQFF
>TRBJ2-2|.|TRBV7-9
CASSFGMAGANTGELFF
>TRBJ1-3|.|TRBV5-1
CASSLAAGPTNTIYF
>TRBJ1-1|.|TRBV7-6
CASSLDRVPNTEAFF
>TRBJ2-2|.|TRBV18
CASSPGQGRTGELFF
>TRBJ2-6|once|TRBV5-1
CASSPGQGAPGANVLTF
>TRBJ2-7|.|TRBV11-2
CASSLARVAYEQYF
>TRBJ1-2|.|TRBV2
CASNKQGNYGYTF
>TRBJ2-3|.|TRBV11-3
CASSFTGSTDTQYF
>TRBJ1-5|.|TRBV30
CAWKAGGYGNQPQHF
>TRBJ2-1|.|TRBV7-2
CASSSSGNEQFF